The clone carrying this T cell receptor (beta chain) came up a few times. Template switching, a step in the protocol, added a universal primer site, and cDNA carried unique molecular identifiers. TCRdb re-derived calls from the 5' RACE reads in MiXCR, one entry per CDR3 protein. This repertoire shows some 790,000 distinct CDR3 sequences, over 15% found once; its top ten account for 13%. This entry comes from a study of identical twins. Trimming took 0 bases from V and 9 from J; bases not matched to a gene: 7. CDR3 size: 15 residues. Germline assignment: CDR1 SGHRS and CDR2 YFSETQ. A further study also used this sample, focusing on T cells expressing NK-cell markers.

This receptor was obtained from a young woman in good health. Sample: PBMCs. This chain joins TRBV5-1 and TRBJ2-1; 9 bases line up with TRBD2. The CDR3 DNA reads TGCGCCAGCAGCTTGGGAGGCGGGAGGGCCTTTGAGCAGTTCTTC. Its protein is CASSLGGGRAFEQFF.